These 16 T cell receptor beta chains were sequenced from one sample in a study of PD-1 blockade in classical Hodgkin lymphoma. The time point: cycle 4 day 1 (C4D1), after less than 7 weeks of nivolumab. Every one of the patients relapsed after autologous stem cell transplantation (brentuximab vedotin exposure was variable). The table came from immunoSEQ multiplex PCR; TCRdb's copy has only in-frame clones and leaves some out. The top ten hold just under 9.5% of the sample, which has tens of thousands of clones, roughly 78% seen once. The material sequenced was peripheral blood mononuclear cells (PBMCs), taken before the fourth cycle of nivolumab. These receptors were collected from a human donor with classical Hodgkin lymphoma.

The chain is built from TRBV7-3 and TRBJ1-6; D remains unclear. V lost 4 bases to trimming and J lost 4 bases, with 11 bases between them. Germline V CDR1 and CDR2: SGHTA, FQGTGA. The CDR3 runs to 15 residues. The CDR3: CASSWTGGYNSPLHF. CDR3 DNA sequence: TGTGCCAGCAGCTGGACGGGTGGTTATAATTCACCCCTCCACTTT. Together with reference TRBV7-3 and TRBJ1-6, the CDR3 gives the full variable domain: GAGVSQTPSNKVTEKGKYVELRCDPISGHTALYWYRQSLGQGPEFLIYFQGTGAADDSGLPNDRFFAVRPEGSVSTLKIQRTERGDSAVYLCASSWTGGYNSPLHFGNGTRLTVT.

This clone was seen only a few times. This chain joins TRBV28 and TRBJ2-1; D not certain. CDR1 MDHEN and CDR2 SYDVKM come from the germline V gene. V lost 3 bases, J lost 12 bases, and 12 bases lay in between. The CDR3 totals 12 residues. CDR3 bases: TGTGCCAGCAGTTTCGAGACCGTGTGGCAGTTCTTC. It codes for CASSFETVWQFF.

The J gene is TRBJ2-7, the V gene TRBV2, with D possibly matching TRBD1 (5 bases). With 1 base removed from V and 4 bases from J, the gap between germline ends came to 11 bases. Germline V lookup: CDR1 SNHLY, CDR2 FYNNEI. The CDR3 totals 14 residues. This CDR3 is CASSEGTPYYEQYF. The CDR3 nucleotides read TGTGCCAGCAGTGAAGGGACACCCTATTACGAGCAGTACTTC.

J is TRBJ2-1 and V is TRBV5-4; no definite D call. The CDR3 is made up of 11 amino acids. Germline assignment: CDR1 SGHNT and CDR2 YYREEE (reference sequence). With 9 bases removed from V and 4 bases from J, the gap between germline ends came to 8 bases. The CDR3 loop is CAIRVYNEQFF. CDR3 bases: TGTGCCATCCGGGTTTACAATGAGCAGTTCTTC.

This chain links TRBV7-2 with TRBJ2-3; 7 bases fit TRBD2. From germline, CDR1 is SGHTA and CDR2 FQGNSA. This CDR3 contains 16 residues. The trim removed 1 base at V and 0 bases at J, leaving 4 bases unmatched. In DNA, the CDR3 is TGTGCCAGCAGCTTAGATGGGAGGGCTAGCACAGATACGCAGTATTTT. Its protein is CASSLDGRASTDTQYF.

This chain links TRBV21-1 with TRBJ1-1; TRBD1 is the table's D call and was not checked against the DNA. TRBV21-1 is assigned pseudogene status. This CDR3 spans 17 amino acids. Here the CDR3 reads CASSKNPQGGSNTEAFF. The CDR3 bases are TGTGCCAGCAGCAAAAACCCCCAAGGGGGCTCAAACACTGAAGCTTTCTTT.

The chain uses TRBV6-4 and TRBJ2-1; D is undetermined. The CDR3 extends over 14 amino acids. Trimming stripped 1 base from V and 5 bases from J, with 9 bases between. Germline assignment: CDR1 MRHNA and CDR2 SNTAGT. The CDR3 DNA follows: TGTGCCAGCAGTGACTTACGGACCAACAATGAGCAGTTCTTC. Translation gives CASSDLRTNNEQFF.

The V and J genes are TRBV19 and TRBJ2-5, with D tentatively TRBD1 (6 bases). V lost 6 bases and J 2 bases, leaving 25 bases between the germline ends. Germline V gene sequence: CDR1 LNHDA, CDR2 SQIVND (reference sequence). The CDR3 totals 18 residues. The CDR3 DNA follows: TGTGCCAGTAGCCCAGGGGATATTCAGGGCAGTGGACAAGAGACCCAGTACTTC. This translates into CASSPGDIQGSGQETQYF.

The chain employs TRBV10-2 and TRBJ1-4, with 9 nucleotides matching TRBD1. CDR1 is WSHSY, CDR2 SAAADI, per germline. The CDR3 extends over 17 amino acids. Trimming at V came to 0 bases and at J to 7 bases, leaving 9 bases not matched to a gene. The CDR3 region has the DNA TGCGCCAGCAGTGAGTCGGGACAGGGAGGTTTCGGTGAAAAACTGTTTTTT. This gives the protein CASSESGQGGFGEKLFF.

This clone turned up a few times. J is TRBJ2-5 and V is TRBV27; 10 bases fit TRBD2. This CDR3 spans 12 amino acids. Trimming removed 3 bases from V and 14 bases from J; junction bases left unmatched: 6. Germline lookup yields CDR1 MNHEY and CDR2 SMNVEV (reference sequence). The CDR3 loop reads CASSLELAGNYF. The CDR3 DNA reads as TGTGCCAGCAGTTTGGAACTAGCGGGGAATTACTTC.

This clone was seen only once. This chain links TRBV6-5 with TRBJ2-5, with 7 bases fitting TRBD2. This CDR3 is 15 amino acids long. V lost 5 bases, J lost 3 bases, and 9 bases stayed unmatched. Looked up from germline, CDR1 is MNHEY and CDR2 is SVGAGI. The CDR3: CASSALGGSEETQYF. The CDR3 DNA is TGTGCCAGCAGTGCACTGGGGGGGTCGGAAGAGACCCAGTACTTC.

This clone has only one observation. The gene calls are TRBV25-1 and TRBJ2-2, with D tentatively TRBD1 (5 bases). CDR1 and CDR2 from the germline V gene are MGHDK and SYGVNS. CDR3 length: 18 amino acids. V lost 9 bases and J 5 bases, leaving 28 bases between the germline ends. This chain's CDR3 is CARTTSHTGTERTGELFF. In DNA, the CDR3 is TGTGCCAGAACTACCTCACATACAGGTACGGAGAGGACCGGGGAGCTGTTTTTT.

The chain links TRBV5-3 to TRBJ2-7; 8 bases map to TRBD2. TRBV5-3 is identified as an open reading frame with a role that is uncertain. This CDR3 spans 17 amino acids. V gave up 0 bases and J gave up 0 bases; unmatched junction bases: 8. The CDR3 bases are TGTGCCAGAAGCTTGGTTAGCGGGGATATCCACTCCTACGAGCAGTACTTC. Translating it yields CARSLVSGDIHSYEQYF.

The chain links TRBV19 to TRBJ1-1; maybe TRBD1 (5 bases). The CDR3 has 13 residues. CDR1 and CDR2 (germline): LNHDA, SQIVND (reference sequence). V lost 7 bases and J lost 2, with 11 bases in between. The CDR3: CASKMWDNTEAFF. The CDR3 DNA reads as TGTGCCAGTAAAATGTGGGACAACACTGAAGCTTTCTTT.

This chain joins TRBV6-5 and TRBJ2-1; D is perhaps TRBD2 (6 bases). V lost 6 bases and J 6 bases, leaving 18 bases between the germline ends. The CDR3 runs to 15 residues. In germline, CDR1 is MNHEY, CDR2 SVGAGI. CDR3 sequence reads: CASSLLPTEGNEQFF. CDR3 coding DNA: TGTGCCAGCAGCCTCCTGCCCACGGAGGGCAATGAGCAGTTCTTC.

About this clone itself: The same CDR3 is also encoded by other DNA sequences in this sample. The genes are TRBV4-1 and TRBJ2-1; D is ambiguous. CDR1 is MGHRA and CDR2 is YSYEKL in the germline V gene. The CDR3 consists of 14 residues. The V and J ends lost 0 bases and 5 bases respectively, with 8 bases between them. The CDR3 loop reads CASSQEGRDNEQFF. CDR3 in DNA: TGCGCCAGCAGCCAAGAAGGCAGAGACAATGAGCAGTTCTTC.